The sequence of this T cell receptor (beta chain) was determined in a study of control samples from healthy donors and cancer patients. Data came from immunoSEQ multiplex PCR; TCRdb stores just in-frame clones and leaves some out. The sample has some 410,000 clones, around 90% seen once. The CDR3 is 17 amino acids. Trimming left V 0 bases short and J 7 bases short, with 17 bases between. Germline assignment: CDR1 SGHNT and CDR2 YYREEE (reference sequence). Sequencing was performed on PBMCs. The rearrangement uses TRBV5-4 and TRBJ1-6; D is perhaps TRBD1 (5 bases). The receptor was isolated from a man between 35 and 55 years old with head and neck cancer. The CDR3 coding sequence is TGTGCCAGCAGCTTGGTGGCGGGGGGAAGTTCGAATTCACCCCTCCACTTT. This sequence encodes CASSLVAGGSSNSPLHF.